This TCR beta chain was sequenced during a study of T cell changes during pregnancy in multiple sclerosis. V shed 6 bases, J shed 4 bases, and the junction held 3 bases outside the gene matches. Germline CDR1 and CDR2: MNHEY and SVGAGI. This CDR3 contains 13 residues. The table came from immunoSEQ multiplex PCR; TCRdb's copy has only in-frame clones and leaves some out. The sample has 35,000 to 50,000 clones, 88% seen once. The sequencing used CD4+ T cells from peripheral blood mononuclear cells, collected in the second trimester of pregnancy. This chain uses TRBV6-5 with TRBJ2-1, with TRBD2 identical over 7 bases. The sequence came from a female donor with multiple sclerosis, enrolled in a pregnancy study. CDR3 loop: CASRGSGYNEQFF. In DNA form, the CDR3 reads TGTGCCAGCAGAGGTAGCGGGTACAATGAGCAGTTCTTC.